The 7 T cell receptor beta chains in this list originate from one sample, sequenced in a study of blood T cell repertoires in COVID-19. Assay: immunoSEQ multiplex PCR; the TCRdb copy retains only in-frame clones and omits some. The sample has about 500,000 clones; roughly 89% are singletons. Sequencing was done on a sample of peripheral blood. The receptors here all came from a woman in her forties or fifties with COVID-19, enrolled during active disease.

V and J are TRBV5-1 and TRBJ1-1; 7 nucleotides line up with TRBD1. Losses at the gene ends were 3 bases for V and 4 bases for J; bases not matched to a gene: 9. Germline assignment: CDR1 SGHRS and CDR2 YFSETQ. This CDR3 has 15 residues. CDR3 coding DNA: TGCGCCAGCAGCTGGAACAGGGGCCGGAGCACTGAAGCTTTCTTT. This gives the protein CASSWNRGRSTEAFF.

The chain carries TRBV13 and TRBJ1-3; 10 bases fit TRBD1. Germline loops: CDR1 PRHDT, CDR2 FYEKMQ (reference sequence). Trimming removed 2 bases from V and 8 bases from J; junction bases left unmatched: 6. The CDR3 consists of 15 residues. CDR3 sequence: CASSLTPGTGDTIYF. CDR3 nucleotides: TGTGCCAGCAGCTTAACCCCAGGGACAGGGGACACCATATATTTT.

The chain has TRBV29-1 and TRBJ1-2; TRBD1 aligns across 8 bases. This CDR3 is 16 amino acids long. Germline V gene data show CDR1 as SQVTM and CDR2 as ANQGSEA. V was pared by 0 bases and J by 2 bases, with 8 bases of the junction left unmatched. CDR3 in amino acids: CSVEDRWTGTNYGYTF. Written as DNA, the CDR3 is TGCAGCGTTGAAGACCGCTGGACAGGGACGAACTATGGCTACACCTTC.

The chain uses TRBV20-1 and TRBJ2-1; a possible D gene is TRBD1 (5 bases). Germline V gives CDR1 DFQATT, CDR2 SNEGSKA (reference sequence). V lost 3 bases, J lost 12 bases, and 12 bases lay in between. CDR3 length: 11 amino acids. The CDR3 reads CSARDIGGQFF. In nucleotides, the CDR3 is TGCAGTGCTAGGGACATCGGTGGGCAGTTCTTC.

V is TRBV7-3 and J is TRBJ2-2, with D unclear. The length of the CDR3 is 16 residues. With 5 bases removed from V and 8 bases from J, the gap between germline ends came to 21 bases. Germline CDR1 is SGHTA and CDR2 is FQGTGA. The CDR3 loop is CASSPWQVMSMGELFF. DNA for the CDR3: TGTGCCAGCAGCCCGTGGCAGGTTATGAGTATGGGGGAGCTGTTTTTT. Using reference TRBV7-3 and TRBJ2-2 for the parts outside the CDR3, the full variable domain is GAGVSQTPSNKVTEKGKYVELRCDPISGHTALYWYRQSLGQGPEFLIYFQGTGAADDSGLPNDRFFAVRPEGSVSTLKIQRTERGDSAVYLCASSPWQVMSMGELFFGEGSRLTVL.

V gene TRBV6-1 combines with J gene TRBJ2-2; TRBD2 might be the D (5 bases). Germline V gene lookup returns CDR1 MNHNS and CDR2 SASEGT. The germline V and J ends were trimmed by 8 bases and 4 bases, with 14 bases remaining between them. This CDR3 is 14 amino acids long. As DNA, the CDR3 is TGTGCCAGCCGGGATTCTGGGGTCACCGGGGAGCTGTTTTTT. Translation gives CASRDSGVTGELFF.

The table lists this clone with a count of one. This chain links TRBV27 with TRBJ1-2; D remains unclear. Germline CDR1 MNHEY, CDR2 SMNVEV (reference sequence). The CDR3 has 13 amino acids. Trimming took 10 bases from V and 4 from J, leaving 16 bases between them. This CDR3 is CATRREGGYGYTF. The CDR3 DNA sequence: TGTGCCACCCGCCGGGAGGGAGGCTATGGCTACACCTTC.